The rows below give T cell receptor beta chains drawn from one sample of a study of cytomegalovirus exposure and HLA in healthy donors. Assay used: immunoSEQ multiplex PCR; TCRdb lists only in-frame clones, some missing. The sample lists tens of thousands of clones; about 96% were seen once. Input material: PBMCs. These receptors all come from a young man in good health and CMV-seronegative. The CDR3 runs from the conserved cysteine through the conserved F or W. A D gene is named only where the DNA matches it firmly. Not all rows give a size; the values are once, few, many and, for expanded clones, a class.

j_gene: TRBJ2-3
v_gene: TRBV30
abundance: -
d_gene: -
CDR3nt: TGTGCCTGGTCAGAAGGGGCGACAGGAGATACGCAGTATTTT
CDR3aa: CAWSEGATGDTQYF

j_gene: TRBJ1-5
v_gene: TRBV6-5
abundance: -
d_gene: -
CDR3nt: TGTGCCAGCAGTTACGGGCAGCCAAATAGCAATCAGCCCCAGCATTTT
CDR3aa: CASSYGQPNSNQPQHF

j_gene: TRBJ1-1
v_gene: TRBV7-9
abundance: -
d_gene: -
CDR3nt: TGTGCCAGCAGCTTAGTTCTCTTAGGACATCGTTTT
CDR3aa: CASSLVLLGHRF

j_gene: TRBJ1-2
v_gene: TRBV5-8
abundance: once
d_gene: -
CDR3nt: TGTGCCAGCACCCTAGAAGACTATGGCTACACCTTC
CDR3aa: CASTLEDYGYTF

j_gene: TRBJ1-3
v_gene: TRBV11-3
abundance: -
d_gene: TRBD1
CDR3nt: TGTGCCAGCAGCAGGGGACAGTCGGGAAACACCATATATTTT
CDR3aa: CASSRGQSGNTIYF

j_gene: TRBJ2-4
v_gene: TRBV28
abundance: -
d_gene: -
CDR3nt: TGTGCCAGCAGAGAACGGAGGGGGGGAAACATTCAGTACTTC
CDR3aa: CASRERRGGNIQYF

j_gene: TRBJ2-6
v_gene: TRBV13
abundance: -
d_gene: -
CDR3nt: TGTGCCAGCAGCGGGCGGGGCCTCGGGGCCAACGTCCTGACTTTC
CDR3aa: CASSGRGLGANVLTF

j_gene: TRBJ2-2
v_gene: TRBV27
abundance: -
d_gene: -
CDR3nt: TGTGCCAGCAGTCCACAGAACACCGGGGAGCTGTTTTTT
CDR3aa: CASSPQNTGELFF

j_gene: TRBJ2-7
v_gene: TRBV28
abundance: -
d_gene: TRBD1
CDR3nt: TGTGCCAGCAGAAGACAGGGGGGCTCCTACGAGCAGTACTTC
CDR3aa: CASRRQGGSYEQYF

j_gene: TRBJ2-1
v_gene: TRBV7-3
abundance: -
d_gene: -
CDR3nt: TGTGCCAGCAGCCGCCAGGGGAAGGGATTGGGTGAGCAGTTCTTC
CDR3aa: CASSRQGKGLGEQFF

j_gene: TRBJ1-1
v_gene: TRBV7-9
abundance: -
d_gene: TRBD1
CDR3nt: TGTGCCAGCAGCTTAGAGACAGGGGTGGGGGTAGGGGCTTTCTTT
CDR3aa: CASSLETGVGVGAFF

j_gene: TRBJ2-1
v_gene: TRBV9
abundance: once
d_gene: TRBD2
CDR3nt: TGTGCCAGCAGCGTAGTTGGCGGGAGGTACAATGAGCAGTTCTTC
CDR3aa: CASSVVGGRYNEQFF

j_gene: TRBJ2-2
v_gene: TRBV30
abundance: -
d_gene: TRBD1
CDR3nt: TGTGCCTGGAGTTCTGGGACAGACACCGGGGAGCTGTTTTTT
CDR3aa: CAWSSGTDTGELFF

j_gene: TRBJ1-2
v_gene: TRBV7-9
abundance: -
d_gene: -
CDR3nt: TGTGCCAGCAGCTCGGGGGACTATGGCTACACCTTC
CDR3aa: CASSSGDYGYTF

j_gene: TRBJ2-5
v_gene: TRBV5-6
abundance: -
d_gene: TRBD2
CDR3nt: TGTGCCAGCAGCTCAGGACTAGCGGGGGAGACCCAGTACTTC
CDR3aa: CASSSGLAGETQYF

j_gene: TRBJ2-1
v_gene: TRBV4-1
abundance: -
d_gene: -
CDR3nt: TGCGCCAGCAGCCAAGGGCGGCGGGGGCTGAAGAACAATGAGCAGTTCTTC
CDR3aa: CASSQGRRGLKNNEQFF

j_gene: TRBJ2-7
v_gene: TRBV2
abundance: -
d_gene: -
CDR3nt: TGTGCCAGCAGTGAAGCGGGGCCGGGCTCCTACGAGCAGTACTTC
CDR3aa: CASSEAGPGSYEQYF

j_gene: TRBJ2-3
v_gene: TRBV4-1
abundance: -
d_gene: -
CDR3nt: TGCGCCAGCAGCCAACGCCCGCCGGGACTTCTGAACACAGATACGCAGTATTTT
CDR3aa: CASSQRPPGLLNTDTQYF

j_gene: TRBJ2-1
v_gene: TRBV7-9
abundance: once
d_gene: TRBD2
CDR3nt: TGTGCCAGCAGCTTCCTGCTAGCGGGACCCTCCTACAATGAGCAGTTCTTC
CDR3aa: CASSFLLAGPSYNEQFF

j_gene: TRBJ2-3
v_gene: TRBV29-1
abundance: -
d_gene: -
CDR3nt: TGCAGCGCCTCCGCAACCATGACAGGAGCCACAGATACGCAGTATTTT
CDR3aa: CSASATMTGATDTQYF

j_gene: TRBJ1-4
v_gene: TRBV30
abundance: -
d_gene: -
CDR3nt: TGTGCCGGTCGGGGGACAACTAATGAAAAACTGTTTTTT
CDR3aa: CAGRGTTNEKLFF

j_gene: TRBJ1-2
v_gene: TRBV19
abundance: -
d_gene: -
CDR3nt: TGTGCCAGTAGTGTTATGGGTCCAGGTACAGTCTATGGCTACACCTTC
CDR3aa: CASSVMGPGTVYGYTF

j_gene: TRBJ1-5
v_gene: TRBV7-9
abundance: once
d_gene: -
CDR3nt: TGTGCCAGCAGCCCACCAGGGTTACATCAGCCCCAGCATTTT
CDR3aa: CASSPPGLHQPQHF